These 5 T cell receptor beta chains share one sample of origin, sequenced in a study of blood T cell repertoires in COVID-19. Sequenced by immunoSEQ multiplex PCR; TCRdb stores in-frame clones only, minus some. Of around 260,000 clones in the sample, roughly 80% are singletons; the top ten hold under 5%. Source material: peripheral blood. The origin of the receptors is a man between 60 and 70 years old with acute or convalescent COVID-19.

The rearrangement joins TRBV7-8 to TRBJ1-6; 9 nucleotides align to TRBD1. The ends lost 4 bases at V and 9 bases at J; junction bases unmatched: 13. CDR3 length equals 17 residues. From germline, CDR1 is SGHVS and CDR2 FQNEAQ. The CDR3 DNA sequence: TGTGCCAGCAGCTCCGCAGGGACAGGGAGGCGGAGTTCACCCCTCCACTTT. Translating gives CASSSAGTGRRSSPLHF.

This chain joins TRBV7-3 and TRBJ2-1, with D possibly being TRBD1 (5 bases). Germline values: CDR1 SGHTA, CDR2 FQGTGA. Trimming removed 2 bases from V and 8 bases from J, with 19 bases in between. The CDR3 covers 16 residues. CDR3 coding DNA: TGTGCCAGCAGCTTATTTCCGGAAAGGGGTTGGGATGAGCAGTTCTTC. It specifies CASSLFPERGWDEQFF. Full variable domain (rest looked up from reference TRBV7-3 and TRBJ2-1): GAGVSQTPSNKVTEKGKYVELRCDPISGHTALYWYRQSLGQGPEFLIYFQGTGAADDSGLPNDRFFAVRPEGSVSTLKIQRTERGDSAVYLCASSLFPERGWDEQFFGPGTRLTVL.

About this clone: One end of the junction varies from germline; a read error may be responsible. V is TRBV7-8 and J is TRBJ2-1; 8 positions match TRBD2. Germline V lookup: CDR1 SGHVS, CDR2 FQNEAQ. The CDR3 loop spans 16 amino acids. The CDR3 DNA is TGTGCCAGCAGCTTCCGCGCGGGAGGATCCTCCAATGAGCAGTTCTTC. Protein sequence: CASSFRAGGSSNEQFF.

The chain combines TRBV3-1 (or the pseudogene TRBV3-2) with TRBJ2-3; 8 nucleotides align to TRBD2. Germline-derived CDR1 and CDR2 are LGHDT and YNNKEL (reference sequence). V trimming: 1 base; J trimming: 5 bases; junction bases outside the gene matches: 5. The CDR3 consists of 15 residues. In DNA, the CDR3 is TGTGCCAGCAGCCAAGGAAATAGCGGGAAAGATACGCAGTATTTT. Translated: CASSQGNSGKDTQYF.

The rearrangement uses TRBV6-5 and TRBJ2-5; TRBD2 matches 8 bases. The germline V gene has CDR1 MNHEY and CDR2 SVGAGI. This CDR3 has 16 amino acids. Trimming removed 0 bases from V and 3 bases from J; junction bases left unmatched: 6. CDR3 DNA: TGTGCCAGCAGTTACTCGACGGGACTAGTTAAAGAGACCCAGTACTTC. This sequence encodes CASSYSTGLVKETQYF.